These T cell receptor beta chains were read from a single sample in a study of blood T cell repertoires in COVID-19. Method: immunoSEQ multiplex PCR; TCRdb's copy keeps in-frame clones and lacks some. Seen here are tens of thousands of clones, over 55% observed once, and the top ten hold 43%. The sample taken for sequencing was peripheral blood. These receptors were obtained from a woman aged 80 or over with acute or convalescent COVID-19. Both conserved end residues are part of each CDR3. D genes are given only for firm matches. The listing skips clone size in some rows; elsewhere it reads once, few, many or a size class.

abundance,v_gene,d_gene,j_gene,CDR3nt,CDR3aa
.,TRBV4-1,TRBD2,TRBJ2-1,TGCGCCAGCAGCCAAGGACTAGCAGACTACAATGAGCAGTTCTTC,CASSQGLADYNEQFF
once,TRBV15,TRBD1,TRBJ1-5,TGTGCCACCAGCACCGGGACAGGGGGTAATCAGCCCCAGCATTTT,CATSTGTGGNQPQHF
.,TRBV6-5,.,TRBJ1-6,TGTGCCAGCAGTTACTCGTCAGGGTGGAATTCACCCCTCCACTTT,CASSYSSGWNSPLHF
.,TRBV5-1,TRBD2,TRBJ2-5,TGCGCCAGCAGCCTGAAAGCGGGAGGCGGGGAGACCCAGTACTTC,CASSLKAGGGETQYF
.,TRBV9,.,TRBJ1-1,TGTGCCAGCAGCGGCCGGTACACTGAAGCTTTCTTT,CASSGRYTEAFF
.,TRBV5-1,.,TRBJ1-1,TGCGCCAGCAGCTTCTCATCTAGGCGCACTGAAGCTTTCTTT,CASSFSSRRTEAFF
once,TRBV4-2,TRBD1,TRBJ1-4,TGTGCCAGCAGCCAAGCGGGACAGAAAAATGAAAAACTGTTTTTT,CASSQAGQKNEKLFF
.,TRBV14,.,TRBJ2-2,TGTGCCAGCAGCCAGGGGCGCAGGGCCGCCGGGGAGCTGTTTTTT,CASSQGRRAAGELFF
once,TRBV7-2,.,TRBJ1-6,TGTGCCAGCAGCTTAGGTCCGGCGGGGACCAATTCACCCCTCCACTTT,CASSLGPAGTNSPLHF
.,TRBV28,.,TRBJ2-2,TGTGCCAGCAGCAAACAGGGCTCAAACACCGGGGAGCTGTTTTTT,CASSKQGSNTGELFF
.,TRBV7-8,.,TRBJ1-1,TGTGCCAGCAGCCCCCAGACAGGCTCCCCGAACACTGAAGCTTTCTTT,CASSPQTGSPNTEAFF
.,TRBV2,.,TRBJ1-1,TGTGCCAGAGGAATGACGACTGGAGGAAAAGCTTTCTTT,CARGMTTGGKAFF
.,TRBV6-4,.,TRBJ2-3,TGTGCCAGCTCGACCTCACAGGCAGATACGCAGTATTTT,CASSTSQADTQYF
.,TRBV6-5,.,TRBJ1-1,TGTGCCAGCATCATAAGGGGGAGAGCTTTCTTT,CASIIRGRAFF
.,TRBV19,TRBD2,TRBJ2-7,TGTGCCAGTAGTTTCGCGGGAGGGCTGCTAGGAGAGCAGTACTTC,CASSFAGGLLGEQYF
.,TRBV9,TRBD1,TRBJ2-4,TGTGCCAGCAGCGAGGGACAGGGGTTTCCCAAAAACATTCAGTACTTC,CASSEGQGFPKNIQYF
few,TRBV7-2,.,TRBJ2-3,TGTGCCAGCAGCTTGGCCACCCTTACACCCAGCACAGATACGCAGTATTTT,CASSLATLTPSTDTQYF
few,TRBV3-1/TRBV3-2,TRBD2,TRBJ2-1,TGTGCCAGCAGCCACACACGGGACTATCATGAGCAGTTCTTC,CASSHTRDYHEQFF
.,TRBV18,.,TRBJ2-3,TGTGCCAGCTCACCCACCTCCTCAGATTTGGGACTTCGCGCAGATACGCAGTATTTT,CASSPTSSDLGLRADTQYF
.,TRBV3-1/TRBV3-2,.,TRBJ2-7,TGTGCCAGCAGCCCCCCCGGAAGCGGAAGGCTCTACGAGCAGTACTTC,CASSPPGSGRLYEQYF
once,TRBV7-2,TRBD2,TRBJ2-3,TGTGCCAGCAGCTTATCGGGACTAGCGGGAGCAGATACGCAGTATTTT,CASSLSGLAGADTQYF
.,TRBV28,TRBD1,TRBJ1-2,TGTGCCAGCAGTTCCCAGGGGGGTCGAGGCTATGGCTACACCTTC,CASSSQGGRGYGYTF
.,TRBV20-1,.,TRBJ1-2,TGCAGTGCTAGCCAAGAGGACTACACCTTC,CSASQEDYTF
.,TRBV2,.,TRBJ2-7,TGTGCCAGTTCAGAACAGCCCTACGAGCAGTACTTC,CASSEQPYEQYF
.,TRBV5-1,.,TRBJ1-4,TGCGCCAGCAGCTTGGCCCGGGCCGGGGGGAGAGACGAAAAACTGTTTTTT,CASSLARAGGRDEKLFF
.,TRBV5-4,.,TRBJ2-7,TGTGCCAGCAGCCTTACCCGGGAAGGGTACGAGCAGTACTTC,CASSLTREGYEQYF
.,TRBV30,TRBD2,TRBJ2-1,TGTGCCTGGAGGGCCCCCCGGGGGGGAGAGTTCTTC,CAWRAPRGGEFF
.,TRBV5-1,.,TRBJ2-7,TGCGCCAGCAGCTTGTTGGGCGGGACCTACGAGCAGTACTTC,CASSLLGGTYEQYF
.,TRBV6-2/TRBV6-3,TRBD1,TRBJ1-4,TGTGCCAGCAGCCGGGACAGGGCCTCAACTAATGAAAAACTGTTTTTT,CASSRDRASTNEKLFF
.,TRBV28,.,TRBJ1-2,TGTGCCAGCAGTTTTCAGCGGGATGGCTACACCTTC,CASSFQRDGYTF
few,TRBV15,.,TRBJ2-6,TGTGCCACTTGGGCCAGCAAATCTGGGGCCAACGTCCTGACTTTC,CATWASKSGANVLTF
.,TRBV7-9,.,TRBJ2-1,TGTGCCAGCAGCTTAGAGTGGGCAGGGACTTACAATGAGCAGTTCTTC,CASSLEWAGTYNEQFF
.,TRBV5-1,.,TRBJ2-2,TGCGCCAGCAGCTTCGGCAGCGCGAACACCGGGGAGCTGTTTTTT,CASSFGSANTGELFF